Each of the 19 T cell receptor beta chains below was sequenced from the same sample in a study of CD8 T cells in Susac syndrome. The authors reverse transcribed about 0.5 to 1 ug RNA with random hexamers. TCRdb processed the immunoSEQ multiplex PCR reads anew with MiXCR; each CDR3 protein has one entry. The sample lists roughly 120,000 distinct CDR3 sequences; roughly 92% were seen once. Material: CD4+ T cells from PBMCs. Receptor source: a human donor in good health.

A single count supports this clonotype. This chain links TRBV4-1 with TRBJ1-4; D uncertain. The germline V and J ends were trimmed by 0 bases and 3 bases, with 8 bases remaining between them. The CDR3 loop spans 15 amino acids. Germline lookup yields CDR1 MGHRA and CDR2 YSYEKL. This CDR3 reads CASSQDPAPNEKLFF. Here the CDR3 DNA reads TGCGCCAGCAGCCAAGATCCAGCGCCTAATGAAAAACTGTTTTTT.

This clonotype was seen a few times. The V and J genes are TRBV12-3 or TRBV12-4 and TRBJ2-5; TRBD2 is a possible D gene (7 bases). CDR3 length equals 13 residues. The germline V and J ends were trimmed by 4 bases and 4 bases, with 10 bases remaining between them. The CDR3 here is CASSSGEGETQYF. DNA for the CDR3: TGTGCCAGCAGTTCAGGGGAGGGAGAGACCCAGTACTTC.

The rearrangement uses TRBV29-1 and TRBJ1-2, with 10 bases that match TRBD1. The germline V gene encodes CDR1 SQVTM and CDR2 ANQGSEA. V shed 2 bases, J shed 2 bases, and the junction held 5 bases outside the gene matches. CDR3 length equals 15 residues. The CDR3 DNA sequence: TGCAGCGTTGAAAGGGACAGGGGAACAAACTATGGCTACACCTTC. Encoded protein: CSVERDRGTNYGYTF. Full variable domain (remainder filled in from reference TRBV29-1 and TRBJ1-2): SAVISQKPSRDICQRGTSLTIQCQVDSQVTMMFWYRQQPGQSLTLIATANQGSEATYESGFVIDKFPISRPNLTFSTLTVSNMSPEDSSIYLCSVERDRGTNYGYTFGSGTRLTVV.

The V and J genes are TRBV14 and TRBJ1-6; 8 bases are a match to TRBD1. Germline-derived CDR1 and CDR2 are SGHDN and FVKESK. V lost 4 bases to trimming and J lost 7 bases; unmatched junction nucleotides: 6. This CDR3 contains 15 residues. CDR3 in amino acids: CASSLRQGINSPLHF. CDR3 bases: TGTGCCAGCAGCCTCCGACAGGGGATCAATTCACCCCTCCACTTT.

This sequence joins TRBV18 and TRBJ2-1; either TRBD1 or TRBD2 may supply D (5 bases each). This CDR3 is built from 16 residues. The V end was cut by 2 bases, the J end by 4 bases, with 15 bases between. Germline V gene data show CDR1 as KGHSH and CDR2 as LQKENI. Written as DNA, the CDR3 is TGTGCCAGCTCACCAGGGTATCAGGGAGATTACAATGAGCAGTTCTTC. Translation gives CASSPGYQGDYNEQFF.

The chain combines TRBV9 with TRBJ2-3; TRBD2 aligns across 16 bases. The CDR3 length is 15 residues. Losses at the gene ends were 6 bases for V and 11 bases for J; bases not matched to a gene: 9. Germline CDR1 is SGDLS and CDR2 is YYNGEE. Here the CDR3 reads CASTGSGLAGGRQYF. In DNA, the CDR3 is TGTGCCAGCACCGGTTCGGGACTAGCGGGAGGGCGGCAGTATTTT.

The rearrangement joins TRBV30 to TRBJ2-7; tentatively, D is TRBD1 or TRBD2 (5 bases each). The CDR3 extends over 11 amino acids. Trimming left V 5 bases short and J 6 bases short, with 11 bases between. Germline V gene sequence: CDR1 GTSNPN, CDR2 SVGIG (reference sequence). The CDR3 DNA reads as TGTGCCTGGGGGACGGGGCGCGAGCAGTACTTC. Translated, it gives CAWGTGREQYF.

J is TRBJ1-2 and V is TRBV20-1; D might be TRBD1 (5 bases). This CDR3 spans 13 amino acids. Germline V gene lookup returns CDR1 DFQATT and CDR2 SNEGSKA (reference sequence). Trimming took off 2 bases at V and 8 bases at J, with 15 bases between the two ends. The CDR3 protein is CSARRGAKDGYTF. In nucleotides, the CDR3 is TGCAGTGCTAGACGCGGGGCTAAAGACGGCTACACCTTC.

The V and J genes are TRBV20-1 and TRBJ1-1; no definite D call. Germline V gene sequence: CDR1 DFQATT, CDR2 SNEGSKA (reference sequence). V lost 1 base and J lost 1, with 16 bases in between. The CDR3 length is 16 residues. CDR3 nucleotide sequence: TGCAGTGCTAGAGGGGCGGGCGTTCAAACGAACACTGAAGCTTTCTTT. This gives the protein CSARGAGVQTNTEAFF.

The rearrangement uses TRBV5-4 and TRBJ2-5; TRBD2 matches at 10 bases. The CDR3 runs 16 residues. The germline CDR1 and CDR2 sequences are SGHNT and YYREEE (reference sequence). Trimming at V came to 1 base and at J to 1 base, leaving 4 bases not matched to a gene. Here the CDR3 reads CASSLLAGVSQETQYF. CDR3 DNA: TGTGCCAGCAGCTTGCTAGCGGGAGTATCCCAAGAGACCCAGTACTTC.

The CDR3 protein is CSVGWGPGNQPQHF. CDR3 coding DNA: TGCAGCGTTGGGTGGGGGCCGGGCAATCAGCCCCAGCATTTT. The chain recombines TRBV29-1 with TRBJ1-5; possibly TRBD1 for D (6 bases). The V and J ends lost 4 bases and 2 bases respectively, with 12 bases between them. This CDR3 contains 14 residues. Germline lookup yields CDR1 SQVTM and CDR2 ANQGSEA.

This chain connects TRBV7-2 to TRBJ2-7; TRBD1 matches at 7 bases. Looked up from germline, CDR1 is SGHTA and CDR2 is FQGNSA. Trimming at V came to 3 bases and at J to 4 bases, leaving 15 bases not matched to a gene. This CDR3 region has 17 residues. The CDR3 reads CASSFVTFDPTGYEQYF. The CDR3 DNA follows: TGTGCCAGCAGCTTCGTAACTTTTGATCCGACAGGGTACGAGCAGTACTTC. The full variable domain, in which reference TRBV7-2 and TRBJ2-7 provide the parts outside the CDR3, is GAGVSQSPSNKVTEKGKDVELRCDPISGHTALYWYRQSLGQGLEFLIYFQGNSAPDKSGLPSDRFSAERTGGSVSTLTIQRTQQEDSAVYLCASSFVTFDPTGYEQYFGPGTRLTVT.

The rearrangement links TRBV10-3 to TRBJ2-1; TRBD1 agrees at 9 bases. V dropped 10 bases and J dropped 0; count of bases not matched to a gene: 1. The CDR3 runs to 13 residues. Germline loops: CDR1 ENHRY, CDR2 SYGVKD. Written as DNA, the CDR3 is TGTGCCACGGGACAGGGCTCCTACAATGAGCAGTTCTTC. Protein product: CATGQGSYNEQFF.

The chain couples TRBV18 to TRBJ2-7, with D perhaps TRBD1 (6 bases). CDR1 and CDR2 from the germline V gene are KGHSH and LQKENI. V was cut by 3 bases and J by 5 bases, with 11 bases left in between. This CDR3 spans 13 amino acids. The CDR3 DNA is TGTGCCAGCTCACCGATTGGGGGCCACGAGCAGTACTTC. Encoded protein: CASSPIGGHEQYF.

The rearrangement links TRBV6-5 to TRBJ1-6; tentative D call: TRBD1 (5 bases). The CDR3 totals 15 residues. Germline-derived CDR1 and CDR2 are MNHEY and SVGAGI. V was pared by 6 bases and J by 9 bases, with 18 bases between. Here the CDR3 reads CASSLPGRNSSPLHF. In nucleotides, the CDR3 is TGTGCCAGCAGCCTACCGGGACGGAATAGTTCACCCCTCCACTTT.

This chain connects TRBV29-1 to TRBJ1-1; D is possibly TRBD1 (5 bases). Germline CDR1 SQVTM, CDR2 ANQGSEA. V lost 7 bases and J lost 1, with 19 bases in between. The CDR3 has 15 residues. CDR3 amino acids: CSAEGNSIRNTEAFF. CDR3 coding DNA: TGCAGCGCCGAGGGGAACAGCATTAGGAACACTGAAGCTTTCTTT.

This chain connects TRBV6-5 to TRBJ1-2; 7 bases fit TRBD1. This CDR3 is built from 15 residues. V gave up 6 bases and J gave up 7 bases; unmatched junction bases: 14. CDR1 is MNHEY and CDR2 is SVGAGI in the germline V gene. CDR3 coding DNA: TGTGCCAGCAGAGCCAGGGGGACCAAATTGAGTGGCTACACCTTC. Its translation: CASRARGTKLSGYTF.

The chain is built from TRBV4-3 and TRBJ2-1; 8 nucleotides line up with TRBD2. V shed 2 bases, J shed 0 bases, and the junction held 6 bases outside the gene matches. In germline, CDR1 is LGHNA, CDR2 YSLEER. This CDR3 is 17 amino acids long. DNA of the CDR3: TGCGCCAGCAGCCAACTGCGGGAGGTGTACTCCTACAATGAGCAGTTCTTC. It encodes CASSQLREVYSYNEQFF.

This chain links TRBV28 with TRBJ2-1; TRBD2 matches at 9 bases. The germline CDR1 and CDR2 sequences are MDHEN and SYDVKM. J was trimmed by 5 bases and V by 3 bases; bases with no gene match: 5. The CDR3 totals 15 residues. This chain's CDR3 is CASSLGLAGNNEQFF. As DNA, the CDR3 is TGTGCCAGCAGTTTGGGGCTAGCGGGGAACAATGAGCAGTTCTTC.